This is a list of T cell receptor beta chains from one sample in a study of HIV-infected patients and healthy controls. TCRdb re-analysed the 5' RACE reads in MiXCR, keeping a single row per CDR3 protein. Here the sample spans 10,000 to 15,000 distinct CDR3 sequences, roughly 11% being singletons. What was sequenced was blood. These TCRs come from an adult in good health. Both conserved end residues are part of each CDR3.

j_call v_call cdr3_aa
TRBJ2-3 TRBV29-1 CSVAAFPTDTQYF
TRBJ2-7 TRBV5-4 CASSLGEFREQYF
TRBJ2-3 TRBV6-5 CASSPLGRADTQYF
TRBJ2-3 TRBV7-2 CASSLTVNRDTQYF
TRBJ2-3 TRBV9 CASSVSGTDTDTQYF
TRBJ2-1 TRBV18 CASSPPVSGSLGEQFF
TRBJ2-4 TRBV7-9 CASSLSSLGRANDIQYF
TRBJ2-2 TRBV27 CASSFRYTGTSVFLGDGELFF
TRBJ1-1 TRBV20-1 CSAPTGRRRTEAFF
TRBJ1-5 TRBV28 CASRDFIRDRGQGNQPQHF
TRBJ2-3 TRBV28 CASSRAGAPDTQYF
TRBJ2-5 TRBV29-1 CSFGQTMETQYF
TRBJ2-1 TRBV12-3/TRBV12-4 CASSVPGLYNEQFF
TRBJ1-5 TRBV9 CASSAGAGQPQHF
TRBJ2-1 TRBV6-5 CASRKAGGGYNEQFF
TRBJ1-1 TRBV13 CASSIPPTGGAEAFF
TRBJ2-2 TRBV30 CAWRVGVSGELFF
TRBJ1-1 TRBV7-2 CASSSFRQALNTEAFF
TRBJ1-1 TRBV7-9 CAEGRLSKQNTEAFF
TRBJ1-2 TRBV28 CASSLLDRTNYGYTF
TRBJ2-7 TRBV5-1 CASSLQSDYEQYF
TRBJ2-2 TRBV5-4 CASSSITGELFF
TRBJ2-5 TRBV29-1 CSVKTDQETQYF